The 31 T cell receptor beta chains below all came from one sample that was sequenced in a study of OX40 agonist ivuxolimab in advanced cancers. Generated by immunoSEQ multiplex PCR, the TCRdb table keeps only in-frame clones and is missing some. Seen here are over 80,000 clones, about 88% observed once, and the top ten hold around 0.82%. Source: CD4+ or CD8+ T cells sorted from blood, taken in a trial of the OX40 agonist ivuxolimab. The receptors shown here come from an adult with an advanced solid tumor such as melanoma, head and neck, liver or kidney cancer.

Concerning this clone: One end of the junction is discordant with germline, which a read error may explain. This chain uses TRBV6-5 with TRBJ1-2; D is perhaps TRBD1 (5 bases). The CDR3 loop spans 12 amino acids. Germline-derived CDR1 and CDR2 are MNHEY and SVGAGI. The DNA for the CDR3 is TGTACCAGCAGGGCCTCTCCCTATGGCTACACCTTC. This codes for CTSRASPYGYTF.

The rearrangement links TRBV2 to TRBJ2-1, with D perhaps matching TRBD2 (6 bases). The CDR3 is 13 residues long. With 6 bases removed from V and 14 bases from J, the gap between germline ends came to 20 bases. Per germline, CDR1 SNHLY and CDR2 FYNNEI. In DNA, the CDR3 is TGTGCCAGCAGGAGCAGCGGGCCCGAGTGGGAGTTCTTC. Its translation is CASRSSGPEWEFF. The full variable domain, completed using reference TRBV2 and TRBJ2-1, is EPEVTQTPSHQVTQMGQEVILRCVPISNHLYFYWYRQILGQKVEFLVSFYNNEISEKSEIFDDQFSVERPDGSNFTLKIRSTKLEDSAMYFCASRSSGPEWEFFGPGTRLTVL.

The V gene is TRBV6-6, the J gene TRBJ1-4; TRBD1 is a possible D gene (5 bases). The germline gives CDR1 MNHNY, CDR2 SVGAGI (reference sequence). The CDR3 spans 15 residues. The V end was cut by 0 bases, the J end by 5 bases, with 10 bases between. CDR3 nucleotide sequence: TGTGCCAGCAGTTACTCGGGACCTATCAATGAAAAACTGTTTTTT. Protein product: CASSYSGPINEKLFF.

The rearrangement uses TRBV5-6 and TRBJ2-5; a weak D match, TRBD1 (5 bases). Germline V lookup: CDR1 SGHDT, CDR2 YYEEEE. Trimming shortened V by 4 bases and J by 1 base, and 11 bases separated the two germline ends. CDR3 length: 14 amino acids. The CDR3 loop reads CASSGRQFQETQYF. The CDR3 bases are TGTGCCAGCAGCGGCAGACAGTTCCAAGAGACCCAGTACTTC.

The CDR3 region is CASRYRDYSYEQYF. Written as DNA, the CDR3 is TGTGCCAGCAGGTATCGGGATTACTCCTACGAGCAGTACTTC. The chain uses TRBV2 and TRBJ2-7; tentatively, D is TRBD2 (5 bases). Trimming cost V 6 bases and J 0 bases, with 12 bases left between them. Germline V gene lookup returns CDR1 SNHLY and CDR2 FYNNEI. The CDR3 extends over 14 amino acids.

The chain couples TRBV28 to TRBJ1-1; 8 nucleotides line up with TRBD1. CDR1 and CDR2 from the germline V gene are MDHEN and SYDVKM. The J segment lost 5 bases and the V segment lost 10 bases, leaving 12 bases of the junction unmatched. This CDR3 has 14 residues. DNA for the CDR3: TGTGCCACCATACTACCGCAGGGGGCTACTGAAGCTTTCTTT. Its protein product is CATILPQGATEAFF.

Comments on this clone: At one of its ends the junction is not consistent with the germline gene, which may arise from a read error. V is TRBV5-8 and J is TRBJ2-1; D might be TRBD1 or TRBD2, each matching 5 bases. Germline CDR1 is SGHTS and CDR2 is YDEGEE. The CDR3 loop spans 12 amino acids. Here the CDR3 DNA reads TGTGCCAGCAGCCGCGTGGGGACGGGTGGAGTCTTC. Its protein is CASSRVGTGGVF.

This clone occurred a few times. The rearrangement joins TRBV29-1 to TRBJ2-2; D perhaps matches TRBD1 (6 bases). The CDR3 sequence is 13 residues long. CDR1 SQVTM and CDR2 ANQGSEA come from the germline V gene. Deletions cut 6 bases from V and 0 bases from J, with 8 bases between. CDR3 loop: CSVTGSNTGELFF. CDR3 bases: TGCAGCGTGACAGGCTCGAACACCGGGGAGCTGTTTTTT.

The CDR3 DNA is TGTGCCAGCAGTGCGACGGGAGGAGGGGATACGCAGTATTTT. It codes for CASSATGGGDTQYF. The chain is built from TRBV6-4 and TRBJ2-3; 7 bases map to TRBD2. Unmatched junction bases numbered 7, after V lost 4 bases and J lost 6 bases. The CDR3 consists of 14 residues. Germline V gives CDR1 MRHNA, CDR2 SNTAGT.

The chain employs TRBV28 and TRBJ1-3; TRBD1 might be the D (6 bases). The CDR3 is 12 residues long. CDR1 MDHEN and CDR2 SYDVKM come from the germline V gene. V was cut by 7 bases and J by 7 bases, with 11 bases left in between. CDR3 DNA: TGTGCCAGCACCCGCGGGGGCAACACCATATATTTT. Protein sequence: CASTRGGNTIYF.

The V gene is TRBV14, the J gene TRBJ2-1, with D possibly matching TRBD2 (6 bases). V was clipped by 1 base and J by 7 bases, with 14 bases between them. The CDR3 runs 15 residues. Germline CDR1 SGHDN, CDR2 FVKESK. This chain's CDR3 is CASSQGAGRRNEQFF. The CDR3 DNA reads TGTGCCAGCAGCCAAGGGGCGGGAAGGAGGAATGAGCAGTTCTTC.

V and J are TRBV6-6 and TRBJ1-1; 9 nucleotides agree with TRBD1. This CDR3 contains 14 residues. The ends lost 3 bases at V and 7 bases at J; junction bases unmatched: 6. CDR1 is MNHNY, CDR2 SVGAGI, per germline (reference sequence). The CDR3 reads CASSYNRGQNEAFF. The CDR3, as DNA: TGTGCCAGCAGTTATAACAGGGGGCAGAATGAAGCTTTCTTT.

J is TRBJ1-3 and V is TRBV19, with 7 bases matching TRBD1. The CDR3 has 16 residues. Germline loops: CDR1 LNHDA, CDR2 SQIVND (reference sequence). V gave up 5 bases and J gave up 1 base; unmatched junction bases: 8. The CDR3 nucleotides read TGTGCCAGTAGTCCCCGGGCAGGGGGATCTGGAAACACCATATATTTT. The encoded protein is CASSPRAGGSGNTIYF.

The chain carries TRBV30 and TRBJ1-6, with 10 nucleotides matching TRBD1. This CDR3 is 14 amino acids long. J lost 9 bases, V lost 3 bases, and 5 bases had no gene match. Germline lookup yields CDR1 GTSNPN and CDR2 SVGIG (reference sequence). CDR3 sequence reads: CAWRKDRGFSPLHF. DNA for the CDR3: TGTGCCTGGAGAAAGGACAGGGGGTTTTCACCCCTCCACTTT. The complete variable domain, with remaining parts taken from reference TRBV30 and TRBJ1-6, reads SQTIHQWPATLVQPVGSPLSLECTVEGTSNPNLYWYRQAAGRGLQLLFYSVGIGQISSEVPQNLSASRPQDRQFILSSKKLLLSDSGFYLCAWRKDRGFSPLHFGNGTRLTVT.

The CDR3 region is CASLLGANTGELFF. The DNA of the CDR3 is TGTGCCAGCCTCTTGGGAGCGAACACCGGGGAGCTGTTTTTT. This chain links TRBV6-6 with TRBJ2-2, with D possibly TRBD2 on 5 matching bases. V was shortened by 8 bases and J by 0 bases, with 10 bases between the two germline ends. Germline CDR1 is MNHNY and CDR2 is SVGAGI (reference sequence). The CDR3 is 14 amino acids.

The gene calls are TRBV28 and TRBJ2-3, with a possible D match to TRBD2 (6 bases). This CDR3 is built from 13 residues. Germline V lookup: CDR1 MDHEN, CDR2 SYDVKM. V lost 6 bases and J lost 4, with 11 bases in between. CDR3 protein: CASRGDFSDTQYF. CDR3 in DNA: TGTGCCAGCAGAGGGGACTTCTCAGATACGCAGTATTTT.

Only one count was recorded for this clone. The V call is TRBV28, the J call TRBJ1-5; the match to TRBD1 covers 7 bases. The CDR3 consists of 17 residues. Germline-derived CDR1 and CDR2 are MDHEN and SYDVKM. The J segment lost 7 bases and the V segment lost 5 bases, leaving 17 bases of the junction unmatched. CDR3 in DNA: TGTGCCAGCAGTCTCCCCAGACTCGGTTCAGGGGGACAGCCCCAGCATTTT. Its protein is CASSLPRLGSGGQPQHF.

In its sample, this clone was seen a few times. CDR3 sequence: CSVRDPGVAFF. The CDR3 nucleotides read TGCAGCGTTCGGGACCCCGGGGTAGCTTTCTTT. V usage is TRBV29-1 and J usage is TRBJ1-1; TRBD1 is a possible D gene (5 bases). This CDR3 region has 11 residues. CDR1 SQVTM and CDR2 ANQGSEA come from the germline V gene. Trimming left V 5 bases short and J 10 bases short, with 14 bases between.

The chain recombines TRBV5-1 with TRBJ1-1, with 9 bases identical to TRBD1. The CDR3 extends over 16 amino acids. Germline assignment: CDR1 SGHRS and CDR2 YFSETQ. V lost 2 bases and J lost 0; bases outside the gene matches: 5. This chain's CDR3 is CASSFGGTGMNTEAFF. CDR3 coding DNA: TGCGCCAGCAGCTTCGGGGGGACAGGGATGAACACTGAAGCTTTCTTT.

J is TRBJ2-2 and V is TRBV11-2, with a weak D call TRBD2 (5 bases). CDR3 size: 14 residues. Per germline, CDR1 SGHAT and CDR2 FQNNGV. The V gene lost 4 bases and the J gene lost 5 bases, with 11 bases spanning the gap. This CDR3 reads CASSSRLTTGELFF. The DNA for the CDR3 is TGTGCCAGCAGCTCCCGACTAACTACCGGGGAGCTGTTTTTT.

This clone appeared a single time. The J gene is TRBJ1-1, the V gene TRBV7-9, with D possibly TRBD1 on 5 matching bases. CDR3 size: 19 residues. Trimming pared 1 base from V and 2 bases from J, leaving 23 bases between. CDR1 and CDR2 (germline): SEHNR, FQNEAQ (reference sequence). The CDR3 loop is CASSLDDEGRGFRNTEAFF. The CDR3 DNA reads as TGTGCCAGCAGCTTAGATGATGAGGGGAGAGGCTTTAGAAACACTGAAGCTTTCTTT.

This clone was detected once. The J gene is TRBJ2-5, the V gene TRBV2; D might be TRBD1 (7 bases). Germline V gene lookup returns CDR1 SNHLY and CDR2 FYNNEI. The V end lost 3 bases, the J end lost 4 bases, and 18 bases lay between the germline ends. This CDR3 contains 16 residues. CDR3 coding DNA: TGTGCCAGCAGTGAGATGGGCAGGGGGGCTTCAGAGACCCAGTACTTC. It translates to CASSEMGRGASETQYF.

The gene calls are TRBV10-3 and TRBJ1-2, with 7 bases aligning to TRBD1. V trimming: 3 bases; J trimming: 8 bases; junction bases outside the gene matches: 9. Germline V gene lookup returns CDR1 ENHRY and CDR2 SYGVKD. This CDR3 is 14 amino acids long. CDR3 sequence: CAISDPTGVGGYTF. The DNA of the CDR3 is TGTGCCATCAGTGACCCTACAGGGGTAGGAGGCTACACCTTC.

The V call is TRBV4-1, the J call TRBJ2-1; 11 bases fit TRBD2. The junction had 3 bases not matched to a gene; V was cut back by 4 bases and J by 4 bases. The CDR3 runs 15 residues. Germline V lookup: CDR1 MGHRA, CDR2 YSYEKL. This CDR3 reads CASSPGTSGYNEQFF. DNA for the CDR3: TGCGCCAGCAGCCCTGGGACTAGCGGATACAATGAGCAGTTCTTC.

The chain uses TRBV6-5 and TRBJ1-6, with a tentative D call TRBD1 (5 bases). There are 15 residues in the CDR3. Trimming stripped 2 bases from V and 6 bases from J, with 11 bases between. Germline values: CDR1 MNHEY, CDR2 SVGAGI. The CDR3 sequence: CASSYGGFGNSPLHF. The CDR3 nucleotides read TGTGCCAGCAGTTACGGGGGGTTCGGTAATTCACCCCTCCACTTT.

This rearrangement joins TRBV11-2 to TRBJ1-4; D is perhaps TRBD1 (5 bases). Germline values: CDR1 SGHAT, CDR2 FQNNGV. CDR3 size: 16 residues. V lost 6 bases, J lost 3 bases, and 17 bases lay in between. CDR3 DNA sequence: TGTGCCAGCAGGACCTGGGGACTTAAGCCTAATGAAAAACTGTTTTTT. It codes for CASRTWGLKPNEKLFF.

The chain couples TRBV30 to TRBJ1-1; D is perhaps TRBD1 (6 bases). V shed 3 bases and J shed 8 bases, with 13 bases lying between them. CDR1 and CDR2 from the germline V gene are GTSNPN and SVGIG (reference sequence). CDR3 length: 12 amino acids. Here the CDR3 DNA reads TGTGCCTGGAGCCGGGGGGGGCCCGAAGCTTTCTTT. Amino acids: CAWSRGGPEAFF.

J is TRBJ1-2 and V is TRBV7-8; TRBD1 is a possible D gene (6 bases). Germline assignment: CDR1 SGHVS and CDR2 FQNEAQ. The CDR3 covers 12 residues. The V end lost 5 bases, the J end lost 8 bases, and 12 bases lay between the germline ends. CDR3 coding DNA: TGTGCCAGCAGCCCCCCCGGGGGCGGCTACACCTTC. This codes for CASSPPGGGYTF.

The chain recombines TRBV7-2 with TRBJ2-3, with unresolved D. Germline V CDR1 and CDR2: SGHTA, FQGNSA. V lost 5 bases and J lost 2, with 14 bases in between. CDR3 length: 15 amino acids. CDR3 nucleotide sequence: TGTGCCAGCAGCGACTTGGCGGACCCCACAGATACGCAGTATTTT. Encoded protein: CASSDLADPTDTQYF. The complete variable domain, with remaining parts taken from reference TRBV7-2 and TRBJ2-3, reads GAGVSQSPSNKVTEKGKDVELRCDPISGHTALYWYRQSLGQGLEFLIYFQGNSAPDKSGLPSDRFSAERTGGSVSTLTIQRTQQEDSAVYLCASSDLADPTDTQYFGPGTRLTVL.

On this clone: The sample holds other DNA sequences that translate to the same CDR3. This rearrangement joins TRBV19 to TRBJ2-7; D possibly corresponds to TRBD1 (6 bases). CDR1 and CDR2 from the germline V gene are LNHDA and SQIVND (reference sequence). V was clipped by 5 bases and J by 6 bases, with 8 bases between them. The length of the CDR3 is 11 residues. CDR3 in DNA: TGTGCCAGTAGTTCAGGGGTCGAGCAGTACGTC. It yields the protein CASSSGVEQYV.

This chain uses TRBV7-2 with TRBJ2-1; D possibly corresponds to TRBD2 (6 bases). Germline assignment: CDR1 SGHTA and CDR2 FQGNSA. The CDR3 runs 15 residues. V was shortened by 4 bases and J by 2 bases, with 12 bases between the two germline ends. CDR3 protein: CASSSTWGAYNEQFF. DNA of the CDR3: TGTGCCAGCAGCTCTACCTGGGGGGCCTACAATGAGCAGTTCTTC. Drawing the rest from reference TRBV7-2 and TRBJ2-1, the complete variable domain is GAGVSQSPSNKVTEKGKDVELRCDPISGHTALYWYRQSLGQGLEFLIYFQGNSAPDKSGLPSDRFSAERTGGSVSTLTIQRTQQEDSAVYLCASSSTWGAYNEQFFGPGTRLTVL.